The rows below give T cell receptor beta chains drawn from one sample of a study of T-cell reconstitution after alpha-beta-depleted transplantation in children. Each CDR3 protein is one row after TCRdb ran MiXCR on the PCR reads. The sample yields fewer than 750,000 distinct CDR3 sequences, over 25% seen once. Here the sequenced sample was PBMCs, taken before TCRalphabeta/CD19-depleted stem cell transplant. The source of these receptors is a boy younger than two with Wiskott-Aldrich syndrome, due to receive a stem cell transplant. CDR3s include the opening cysteine and the closing phenylalanine or tryptophan. The D gene is left open where the match is weak. Size values are once, few and many counts, or a class for expanded clones, and some rows have none.

d_call,j_call,v_call,clone_size,cdr3_aa,cdr3_nt
TRBD2,TRBJ2-3,TRBV4-2,few,CASSHAGVSDTQYF,TGTGCCAGCAGCCACGCGGGAGTATCAGATACGCAGTATTTT
-,TRBJ2-5,TRBV7-2,-,CASSLAAGLETQYF,TGTGCCAGCAGCTTAGCGGCAGGGCTGGAGACCCAGTACTTC
-,TRBJ2-7,TRBV5-1,few,CASSLGGRADYEQYF,TGCGCCAGCAGCTTGGGAGGCAGGGCGGACTACGAGCAGTACTTC
-,TRBJ2-3,TRBV3-1,-,CASSHLRDTQYF,TGTGCCAGCAGCCACCTCCGAGATACGCAGTATTTT
-,TRBJ1-5,TRBV28,once,CASSFIRGRQPQHF,TGTGCCAGCAGCTTCATTCGGGGAAGACAGCCCCAGCATTTT
-,TRBJ2-6,TRBV30,-,CAWTRTVTGANVLTF,TGTGCCTGGACCAGGACAGTCACTGGGGCCAACGTCCTGACTTTC
TRBD2,TRBJ2-2,TRBV18,-,CASSRKTSGSPLSNTGELFF,TGTGCCAGCTCCCGGAAGACTAGCGGGAGCCCCTTATCGAACACCGGGGAGCTGTTTTTT
TRBD2,TRBJ2-4,TRBV20-1,-,CSAPLAGGPKNIQYF,TGCAGTGCTCCACTAGCGGGAGGTCCCAAAAACATTCAGTACTTC
-,TRBJ2-5,TRBV5-4,-,CASSGTGGYQETQYF,TGTGCCAGCAGCGGCACCGGGGGCTACCAAGAGACCCAGTACTTC
-,TRBJ1-2,TRBV20-1,once,CSARAPGTYGYTF,TGCAGTGCTAGAGCGCCCGGGACATATGGCTACACCTTC
TRBD2,TRBJ2-1,TRBV27,-,CASSLPTSGSWKFF,TGTGCCAGCAGTTTACCGACTAGCGGGAGCTGGAAGTTCTTC
TRBD1,TRBJ2-7,TRBV15,-,CATSRAGTVTYEQYF,TGTGCCACCAGCAGAGCAGGGACAGTAACCTACGAGCAGTACTTC
-,TRBJ2-1,TRBV5-1,few,CASSLASRNGDNEQFF,TGCGCCAGCAGCTTGGCCTCTAGGAATGGCGACAATGAGCAGTTCTTC
-,TRBJ2-7,TRBV29-1,few,CSVGRTLDSEQYF,TGCAGCGTTGGGCGCACTCTCGATTCCGAGCAGTACTTC
-,TRBJ2-7,TRBV6-5,many,CASFRPGSRAYEQYF,TGTGCCAGCTTTCGGCCGGGATCCCGGGCCTACGAGCAGTACTTC
-,TRBJ2-5,TRBV5-1,many,CASSLWGRETQYF,TGTGCCAGCAGTTTGTGGGGTAGAGAGACCCAGTACTTC
TRBD2,TRBJ2-5,TRBV18,few,CASSPRLAGSEETQYF,TGTGCCAGCTCACCACGGCTAGCGGGAAGTGAAGAGACCCAGTACTTC
TRBD2,TRBJ2-1,TRBV7-9,-,CASSSSLAGGRHEQFF,TGTGCCAGCAGCTCATCTCTAGCGGGAGGGCGGCATGAGCAGTTCTTC
-,TRBJ2-1,TRBV12-3/TRBV12-4,-,CASSQRIGNEQFF,TGTGCCAGCAGTCAACGGATCGGGAATGAGCAGTTCTTC
-,TRBJ2-1,TRBV5-1,-,CASSFLACLSYNEQFF,TGCGCCAGCAGCTTTCTCGCGTGCCTCTCCTACAATGAGCAGTTCTTC
-,TRBJ1-2,TRBV10-3,few,CAISEPQGIGGYTF,TGTGCCATCAGTGAACCCCAGGGGATCGGCGGCTACACCTTC
-,TRBJ2-3,TRBV5-1,few,CASSLSTSTDTQYF,TGCGCCAGCAGCTTGTCGACTAGCACAGATACGCAGTATTTT
TRBD2,TRBJ2-1,TRBV28,few,CASSPPGLAGGMSYNEQFF,TGTGCCAGCAGTCCCCCGGGACTAGCGGGAGGTATGTCCTACAATGAGCAGTTCTTC
-,TRBJ2-7,TRBV6-5,few,CASSYSATAYEQYF,TGTGCCAGCAGTTACTCGGCGACAGCCTACGAGCAGTACTTC
-,TRBJ2-5,TRBV10-3,-,CAIGNVQGGIGTQYF,TGTGCCATCGGAAACGTACAGGGGGGGATTGGGACCCAGTACTTC
TRBD1,TRBJ1-2,TRBV28,-,CASSPDPDRVDYGYTF,TGTGCCAGCAGTCCCGACCCCGACAGGGTAGACTATGGCTACACCTTC
-,TRBJ2-1,TRBV5-1,few,CASSLRSHEQFF,TGCGCCAGCAGCTTGCGAAGTCATGAGCAGTTCTTC
TRBD1,TRBJ2-2,TRBV7-9,-,CASFKGQGYSGELFF,TGTGCCAGTTTCAAAGGACAGGGATACTCCGGGGAGCTGTTTTTT
-,TRBJ2-1,TRBV2,-,CASRGSSGYNEQFF,TGTGCCAGCAGGGGTAGCTCTGGTTACAATGAGCAGTTCTTC
-,TRBJ2-5,TRBV28,few,CASGETAPEETQYF,TGTGCCAGCGGGGAAACGGCCCCTGAGGAGACCCAGTACTTC
-,TRBJ2-7,TRBV12-3/TRBV12-4,few,CASSLSSWQVDEQYF,TGTGCCAGCAGTTTATCATCGTGGCAGGTAGACGAGCAGTACTTC
TRBD1,TRBJ1-1,TRBV20-1,-,CSAGQGGTEAFF,TGCAGTGCGGGACAGGGAGGCACTGAAGCTTTCTTT
TRBD1,TRBJ1-5,TRBV20-1,-,CSARYRGPNQPQHF,TGCAGTGCTAGGTACAGGGGGCCTAATCAGCCCCAGCATTTT
TRBD1,TRBJ1-5,TRBV6-1,few,CASSEGQGVRQPQHF,TGTGCCAGCAGTGAAGGGCAGGGGGTTCGACAGCCCCAGCATTTT
-,TRBJ2-7,TRBV4-2,few,CASSQDREADSYEQYF,TGTGCCAGCAGCCAAGATCGTGAAGCAGACTCCTACGAGCAGTACTTC
TRBD2,TRBJ2-1,TRBV4-1,-,CASSQGVAGAAWPYNEQFF,TGCGCCAGCAGCCAAGGGGTAGCGGGGGCCGCTTGGCCCTACAATGAGCAGTTCTTC
TRBD2,TRBJ2-3,TRBV20-1,few,CSAARTSADTQYF,TGCAGTGCCGCTCGGACTAGCGCTGATACGCAGTATTTT
-,TRBJ2-1,TRBV5-1,-,CASSYPDVEQFF,TGCGCCAGCAGCTATCCGGACGTAGAGCAGTTCTTC
TRBD2,TRBJ2-1,TRBV27,-,CASSSLGLADNEQFF,TGTGCCAGCAGTTCCTTAGGACTAGCGGACAATGAGCAGTTCTTC